Listed here are 23 T cell receptor beta chains from one sample, sequenced in a study of OX40 agonist ivuxolimab in advanced cancers. Profiled with immunoSEQ multiplex PCR; TCRdb holds only in-frame clones, not every one. Found here are 48,000 or so clones, 85% to 95% of them singletons; the top ten hold approximately 12%. This material consisted of CD4+ or CD8+ T cells sorted from blood, taken in a trial of the OX40 agonist ivuxolimab. The origin of the receptors is an adult with an advanced solid tumor such as melanoma, head and neck, liver or kidney cancer.

J is TRBJ2-1 and V is TRBV10-1, with 9 bases identical to TRBD2. Germline V gives CDR1 WNHNN, CDR2 SYGVQD (reference sequence). The trim removed 3 bases at V and 12 bases at J, leaving 3 bases unmatched. The CDR3 has 12 residues. CDR3 sequence (DNA): TGCGCCAGCAGTGACGGCGGGAGGGTGCAGTTCTTC. Translating it yields CASSDGGRVQFF.

The J gene is TRBJ2-2, the V gene TRBV7-9; D is tentatively TRBD1 or TRBD2 (5 bases each). The germline V and J ends were trimmed by 4 bases and 0 bases, with 6 bases remaining between them. Germline V gene data show CDR1 as SEHNR and CDR2 as FQNEAQ (reference sequence). The CDR3 spans 14 residues. The CDR3 DNA is TGTGCCAGCAGCTCGGGACCGAACACCGGGGAGCTGTTTTTT. Translation: CASSSGPNTGELFF.

The J gene is TRBJ1-5, the V gene TRBV25-1; D unresolved. V lost 2 bases to trimming and J lost 3 bases, with 8 bases between them. The germline gives CDR1 MGHDK, CDR2 SYGVNS. The CDR3 loop spans 14 amino acids. CDR3 coding DNA: TGTGCCAGCAGTGAAGCGGGGATCAATCAGCCCCAGCATTTT. This gives the protein CASSEAGINQPQHF.

V gene TRBV5-6 combines with J gene TRBJ2-7, with 12 bases fitting TRBD2. Germline CDR1 SGHDT, CDR2 YYEEEE. V lost 4 bases and J lost 5; bases outside the gene matches: 7. The CDR3 has 15 amino acids. The CDR3 region has the DNA TGTGCCAGCAGCGAAAGACTAGCGGGAGACCACGAGCAGTACTTC. This codes for CASSERLAGDHEQYF.

The chain has TRBV28 and TRBJ1-3; D uncertain. The V end lost 1 base, the J end lost 3 bases, and 4 bases lay between the germline ends. The CDR3 spans 13 residues. The germline CDR1 and CDR2 sequences are MDHEN and SYDVKM. DNA for the CDR3: TGTGCCAGCAGTTTATTTGTTGGAAACACCATATATTTT. Encoded protein: CASSLFVGNTIYF.

This sequence joins TRBV28 and TRBJ1-1; D remains unclear. CDR1 MDHEN and CDR2 SYDVKM come from the germline V gene. V lost 5 bases to trimming and J lost 0 bases, with 4 bases between them. The CDR3 runs to 12 residues. The DNA of the CDR3 is TGTGCCAGCAGTGACTTGAACACTGAAGCTTTCTTT. Protein sequence: CASSDLNTEAFF. The variable domain in full, completed from reference TRBV28 and TRBJ1-1, reads DVKVTQSSRYLVKRTGEKVFLECVQDMDHENMFWYRQDPGLGLRLIYFSYDVKMKEKGDIPEGYSVSREKKERFSLILESASTNQTSMYLCASSDLNTEAFFGQGTRLTVV.

The chain recombines TRBV6-1 with TRBJ2-3; 13 positions match TRBD2. V lost 3 bases to trimming and J lost 4 bases; unmatched junction nucleotides: 7. The CDR3 length is 17 residues. Germline V gene sequence: CDR1 MNHNS, CDR2 SASEGT. CDR3 sequence: CASSDGLAGEFPDTQYF. DNA of the CDR3: TGTGCCAGCAGTGATGGACTAGCGGGAGAATTCCCAGATACGCAGTATTTT.

This chain links TRBV13 with TRBJ2-7, with 9 bases aligning to TRBD2. J lost 7 bases, V lost 5 bases, and 12 bases had no gene match. This CDR3 contains 15 residues. The V gene's germline CDR1 is PRHDT and CDR2 FYEKMQ (reference sequence). The CDR3 region is CASSDGGRATGEQYF. The CDR3 bases are TGTGCCAGCAGCGACGGCGGGAGGGCCACAGGTGAGCAGTACTTC.

The chain recombines TRBV19 with TRBJ2-7, with a possible D match to TRBD2 (6 bases). Trimming cost V 7 bases and J 2 bases, with 15 bases left between them. The germline CDR1 and CDR2 sequences are LNHDA and SQIVND (reference sequence). This CDR3 comprises 14 residues. CDR3 DNA: TGTGCCAGTACCCAGAGCACGGGGGCCTACGAGCAGTACTTC. Translating it yields CASTQSTGAYEQYF.

This clone was counted a single time. The chain is built from TRBV27 and TRBJ1-5; no reliable D call. The CDR3 loop spans 17 amino acids. V was clipped by 1 base and J by 0 bases, with 13 bases between them. Per the germline V gene, CDR1 is MNHEY and CDR2 is SMNVEV (reference sequence). CDR3 bases: TGTGCCAGCAGTTTATTTGGCAGCCCCTATAGCAATCAGCCCCAGCATTTT. Translated, it gives CASSLFGSPYSNQPQHF.

The chain uses TRBV30 and TRBJ2-5; 7 positions agree with TRBD2. The ends lost 0 bases at V and 5 bases at J; junction bases unmatched: 6. Germline V gene data show CDR1 as GTSNPN and CDR2 as SVGIG (reference sequence). The CDR3 extends over 14 amino acids. The CDR3 DNA reads TGTGCCTGGAGTGTACGACGGGGAGGGGAGACCCAGTACTTC. Translated, it gives CAWSVRRGGETQYF.

V gene TRBV2 combines with J gene TRBJ2-3; possibly TRBD1 or TRBD2 for D (5 bases each). Trimming shortened V by 9 bases and J by 4 bases, and 14 bases separated the two germline ends. There are 13 residues in the CDR3. CDR1 is SNHLY, CDR2 FYNNEI, per germline. For the CDR3, the DNA is TGTGCCAGTCGAGGGGTAGCGTCAGATACGCAGTATTTT. Translated: CASRGVASDTQYF.

The V and J genes are TRBV27 and TRBJ2-5; 8 positions agree with TRBD2. The CDR3 extends over 13 amino acids. Germline assignment: CDR1 MNHEY and CDR2 SMNVEV (reference sequence). Trimming at V came to 8 bases and at J to 7 bases, leaving 9 bases not matched to a gene. The CDR3 DNA follows: TGTGCCAGCTCGAACGGGGGGGCCTCGACCCAGTACTTC. Its protein product is CASSNGGASTQYF.

A single count supports this clone. This rearrangement joins TRBV5-1 to TRBJ2-3, with 7 bases identical to TRBD2. The CDR3 loop spans 17 amino acids. Germline CDR1 is SGHRS and CDR2 is YFSETQ. V lost 0 bases, J lost 4 bases, and 11 bases stayed unmatched. The CDR3 bases are TGCGCCAGCAGCTTGGACTCTCGGGGGAGGGCCGCAGATACGCAGTATTTT. Protein: CASSLDSRGRAADTQYF.

The gene calls are TRBV12-5 and TRBJ2-7, with a weak D call TRBD2 (5 bases). The CDR3 runs to 13 residues. Germline V CDR1 and CDR2: LGHNT, FRNRAP. V was shortened by 7 bases and J by 2 bases, with 12 bases between the two germline ends. CDR3 protein: CASAFDGTYEQYF. CDR3 sequence (DNA): TGTGCTAGTGCTTTCGACGGGACCTACGAGCAGTACTTC.

V usage is TRBV19 and J usage is TRBJ1-4; no reliable D call. The ends were cut back, 5 bases at V and 5 bases at J, with 9 bases in the middle. The CDR3 is made up of 13 amino acids. Per the germline V gene, CDR1 is LNHDA and CDR2 is SQIVND (reference sequence). DNA of the CDR3: TGTGCCAGTAGTTTCACGGGGAATGAAAAACTGTTTTTT. This sequence encodes CASSFTGNEKLFF.

The rearrangement joins TRBV27 to TRBJ2-7; perhaps TRBD2 as D (6 bases). V lost 5 bases and J lost 0, with 11 bases in between. The CDR3 sequence is 14 residues long. Germline V gives CDR1 MNHEY, CDR2 SMNVEV (reference sequence). The DNA of the CDR3 is TGTGCCAGCAGTATCACGGGAGCCTCCTACGAGCAGTACTTC. This encodes CASSITGASYEQYF.

The chain employs TRBV18 and TRBJ2-7; 8 nucleotides align to TRBD1. With V trimmed by 2 bases and J by 0 bases, 6 bases remained unmatched. Germline V gene data show CDR1 as KGHSH and CDR2 as LQKENI. The CDR3 is 16 amino acids. DNA of the CDR3: TGTGCCAGCTCACCATGGACAGGGTACGCCTCCTACGAGCAGTACTTC. It encodes CASSPWTGYASYEQYF.

This sequence joins TRBV6-5 and TRBJ1-1; no clear D. This CDR3 is 11 amino acids long. Germline CDR1 MNHEY, CDR2 SVGAGI. The ends were cut back, 2 bases at V and 4 bases at J, with 2 bases in the middle. The DNA for the CDR3 is TGTGCCAGCAGTTACGGCACTGAAGCTTTCTTT. It encodes CASSYGTEAFF.

The chain uses TRBV7-9 and TRBJ2-2, with 9 bases lining up with TRBD1. V lost 4 bases and J lost 4; bases outside the gene matches: 4. Germline V gives CDR1 SEHNR, CDR2 FQNEAQ (reference sequence). The CDR3 runs to 15 residues. The CDR3 sequence: CASSSTGGLTGELFF. DNA for the CDR3: TGTGCCAGCAGCTCCACAGGGGGCCTCACCGGGGAGCTGTTTTTT.

DNA of the CDR3: TGTGCCAGCAGCTTCAGCGGGAGGGCCGACGCTGAGCAGTTCTTC. Translated: CASSFSGRADAEQFF. The rearrangement uses TRBV11-2 and TRBJ2-1, with 10 bases matching TRBD2. The CDR3 is 15 residues long. Per the germline V gene, CDR1 is SGHAT and CDR2 is FQNNGV. With 3 bases clipped from V and 9 bases from J, the junction kept 8 bases outside the gene matches. The full variable domain, its missing parts supplied by reference TRBV11-2 and TRBJ2-1, is EAGVAQSPRYKIIEKRQSVAFWCNPISGHATLYWYQQILGQGPKLLIQFQNNGVVDDSQLPKDRFSAERLKGVDSTLKIQPAKLEDSAVYLCASSFSGRADAEQFFGPGTRLTVL.

Only one count was recorded for this clone. The chain combines TRBV2 with TRBJ2-3; D is ambiguous. V lost 6 bases and J 5 bases, leaving 6 bases between the germline ends. The CDR3 spans 11 residues. Germline CDR1 and CDR2: SNHLY and FYNNEI. The CDR3 region is CASSPGDTQYF. The CDR3 DNA reads TGTGCCAGCAGCCCGGGAGATACGCAGTATTTT.

In its sample, this clone was seen once. The chain has TRBV27 and TRBJ2-1; D uncertain. The CDR3 is made up of 13 amino acids. Germline loops: CDR1 MNHEY, CDR2 SMNVEV (reference sequence). V was clipped by 5 bases and J by 0 bases, with 5 bases between them. The chain's CDR3 is CASSTNSYNEQFF. DNA of the CDR3: TGTGCCAGCAGTACCAACTCCTACAATGAGCAGTTCTTC.